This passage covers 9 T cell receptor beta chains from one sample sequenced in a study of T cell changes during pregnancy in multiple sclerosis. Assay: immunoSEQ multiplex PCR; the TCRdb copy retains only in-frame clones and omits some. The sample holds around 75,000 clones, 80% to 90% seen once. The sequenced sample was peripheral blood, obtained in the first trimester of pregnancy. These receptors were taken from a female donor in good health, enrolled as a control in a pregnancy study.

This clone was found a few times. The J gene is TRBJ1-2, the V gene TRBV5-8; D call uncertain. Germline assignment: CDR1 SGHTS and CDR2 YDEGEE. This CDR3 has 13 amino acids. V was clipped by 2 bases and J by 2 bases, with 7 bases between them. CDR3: CASSFTMNYGYTF. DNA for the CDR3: TGTGCCAGCAGCTTCACAATGAACTATGGCTACACCTTC.

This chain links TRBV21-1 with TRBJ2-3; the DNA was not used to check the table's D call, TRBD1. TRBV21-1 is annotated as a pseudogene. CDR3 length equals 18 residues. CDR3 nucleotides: TGTGCCAGCAGCAAAAACATACATCAGGGATCCCTCCCAGATACGCAGTATTTT. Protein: CASSKNIHQGSLPDTQYF.

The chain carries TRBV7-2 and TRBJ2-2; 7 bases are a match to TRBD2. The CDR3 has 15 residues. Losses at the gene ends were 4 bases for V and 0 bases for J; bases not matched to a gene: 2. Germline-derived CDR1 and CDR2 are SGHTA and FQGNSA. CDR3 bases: TGTGCCAGCAGCTGGGGAGGGGCGAACACCGGGGAGCTGTTTTTT. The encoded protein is CASSWGGANTGELFF.

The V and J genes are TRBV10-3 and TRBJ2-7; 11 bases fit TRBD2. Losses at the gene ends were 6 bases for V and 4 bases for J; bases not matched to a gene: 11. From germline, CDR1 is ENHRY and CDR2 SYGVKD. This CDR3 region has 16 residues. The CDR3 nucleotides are TGTGCCATCAGCACCAGTAGACTAGCGGGGAGATACGAGCAGTACTTC. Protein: CAISTSRLAGRYEQYF.

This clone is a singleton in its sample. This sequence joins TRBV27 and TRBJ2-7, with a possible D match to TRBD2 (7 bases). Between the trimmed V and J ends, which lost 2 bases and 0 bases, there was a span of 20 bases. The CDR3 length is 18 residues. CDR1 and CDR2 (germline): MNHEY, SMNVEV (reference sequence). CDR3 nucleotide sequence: TGTGCCAGCAGTTTAAGGCTCAGTGGGGGGGGGCGCTCCTACGAGCAGTACTTC. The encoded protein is CASSLRLSGGGRSYEQYF.

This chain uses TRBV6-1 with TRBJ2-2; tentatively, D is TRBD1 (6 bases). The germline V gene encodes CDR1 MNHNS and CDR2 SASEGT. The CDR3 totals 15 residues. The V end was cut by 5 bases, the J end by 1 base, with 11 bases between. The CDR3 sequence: CASSSGTRNTGELFF. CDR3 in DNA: TGTGCCAGCAGTTCCGGGACAAGGAACACCGGGGAGCTGTTTTTT.

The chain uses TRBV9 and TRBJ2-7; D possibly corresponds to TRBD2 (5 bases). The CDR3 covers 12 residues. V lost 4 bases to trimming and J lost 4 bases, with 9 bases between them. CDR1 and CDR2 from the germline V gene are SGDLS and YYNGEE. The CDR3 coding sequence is TGTGCCAGCAGCCCCGAGGGTTACGAGCAGTACTTC. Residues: CASSPEGYEQYF.

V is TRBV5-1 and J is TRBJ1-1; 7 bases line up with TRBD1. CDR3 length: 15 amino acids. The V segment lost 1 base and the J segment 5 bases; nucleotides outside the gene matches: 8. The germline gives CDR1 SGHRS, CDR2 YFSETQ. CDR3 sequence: CASSLYSGGGTEAFF. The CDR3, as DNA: TGCGCCAGCAGCTTGTACTCAGGGGGAGGAACTGAAGCTTTCTTT.

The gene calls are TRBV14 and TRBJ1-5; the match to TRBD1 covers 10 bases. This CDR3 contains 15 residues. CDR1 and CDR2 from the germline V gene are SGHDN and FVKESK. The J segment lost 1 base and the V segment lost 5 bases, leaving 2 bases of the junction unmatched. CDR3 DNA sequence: TGTGCCAGCAGCAGGACAGGGGGAAGCAATCAGCCCCAGCATTTT. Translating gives CASSRTGGSNQPQHF.